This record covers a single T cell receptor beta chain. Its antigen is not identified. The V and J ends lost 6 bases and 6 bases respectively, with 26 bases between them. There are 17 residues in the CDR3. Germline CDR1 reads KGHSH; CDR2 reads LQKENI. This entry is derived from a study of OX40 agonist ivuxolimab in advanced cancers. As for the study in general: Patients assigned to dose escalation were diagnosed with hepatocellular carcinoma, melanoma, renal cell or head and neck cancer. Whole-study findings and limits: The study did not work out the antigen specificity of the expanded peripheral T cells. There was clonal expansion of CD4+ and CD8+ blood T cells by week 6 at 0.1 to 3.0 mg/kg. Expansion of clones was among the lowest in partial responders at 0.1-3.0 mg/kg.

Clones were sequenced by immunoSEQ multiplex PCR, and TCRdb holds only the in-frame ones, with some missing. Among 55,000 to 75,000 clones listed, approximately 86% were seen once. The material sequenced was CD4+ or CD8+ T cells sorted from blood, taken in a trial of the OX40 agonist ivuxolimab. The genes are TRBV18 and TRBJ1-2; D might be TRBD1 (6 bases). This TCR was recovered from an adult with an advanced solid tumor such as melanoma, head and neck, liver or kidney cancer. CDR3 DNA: TGTGCCAGCTCGCGCCCCTCGGCAGGGGCTAGTTCCGATGGCTACACCTTC. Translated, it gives CASSRPSAGASSDGYTF.